One TCR beta chain is described in this entry. As yet, its antigen is unknown. Thyroid ultrasound and orbital computed tomography, with clinical symptoms and serum thyroxine and TRAb, informed diagnoses. Amplified TCR beta CDR3 regions came from RNA transcripts. The HTBI primer set drove a first-round RT-PCR of the TCR CDR3. TCRdb re-analysed the multiplex PCR reads in MiXCR, keeping a single row per CDR3 protein. This repertoire shows 480,000 or so distinct CDR3 sequences, roughly an eighth found once; its top ten account for 17%. These data originate in a study of T cells in Graves' hyperthyroidism and ophthalmopathy. Study-level background: It was at initial diagnosis, before any treatment, that peripheral blood was collected. Study conclusions and caveats: Ophthalmopathy was distinguished from stable hyperthyroidism by 13 V-J signatures.

The CDR3 covers 13 residues. V gave up 8 bases and J gave up 5 bases, with 15 bases separating them. Germline V lookup: CDR1 SEHNR, CDR2 FQNEAQ (reference sequence). Sequences were obtained from blood. The TCR originated in a woman aged 18-35 years with Graves' hyperthyroidism. V usage is TRBV7-9 and J usage is TRBJ2-5; D is unresolved. CDR3: CASRSRVEETQYF. CDR3 nucleotide sequence: TGTGCCAGCCGTTCGAGAGTAGAGGAGACCCAGTACTTC.